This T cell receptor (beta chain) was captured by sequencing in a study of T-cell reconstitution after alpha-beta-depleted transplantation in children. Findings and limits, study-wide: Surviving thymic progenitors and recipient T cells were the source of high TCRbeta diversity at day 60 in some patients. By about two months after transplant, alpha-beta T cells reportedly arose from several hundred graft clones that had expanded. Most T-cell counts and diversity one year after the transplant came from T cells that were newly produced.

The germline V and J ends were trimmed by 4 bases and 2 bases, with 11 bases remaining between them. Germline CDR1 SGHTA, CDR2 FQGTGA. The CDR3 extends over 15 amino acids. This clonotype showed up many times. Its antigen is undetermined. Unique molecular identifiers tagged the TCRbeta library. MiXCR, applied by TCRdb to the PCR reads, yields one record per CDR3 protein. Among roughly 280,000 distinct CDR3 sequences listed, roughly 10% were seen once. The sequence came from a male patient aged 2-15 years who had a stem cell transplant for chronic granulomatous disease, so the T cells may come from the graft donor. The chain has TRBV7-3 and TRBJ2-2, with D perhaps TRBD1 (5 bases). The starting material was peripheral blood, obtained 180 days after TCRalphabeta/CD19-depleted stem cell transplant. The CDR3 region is CASSSGHYNTGELFF. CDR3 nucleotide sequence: TGTGCCAGCAGCTCCGGACACTACAACACCGGGGAGCTGTTTTTT.